This T cell receptor beta chain was sequenced during a study of beta chain features in type 1 diabetes. Averaging roughly 100 mL, one heparinised blood draw was given by each donor. General study findings and limits: The naive, central memory and Treg TCRB repertoires of patients appeared to be more similar to one another than those of healthy donors. Type 1 diabetes patients showed fewer insertions and more deletions at VDJ junctions. There was a possibility that cDNA sequencing over-represented cells with high TCR expression.

The authors reverse transcribed all of the isolated RNA, so sequencing captured expressed TCRB transcripts. Some clones are missing from TCRdb's copy, which holds only in-frame ones; the method was immunoSEQ multiplex PCR. The sample holds roughly 230,000 clones, over 8.5% seen once. A word on this clone: Antigen specificity is unknown.

Germline CDR1 is SGHNT and CDR2 is YYREEE (reference sequence). The junction had 9 bases not matched to a gene; V was cut back by 5 bases and J by 6 bases. The CDR3 sequence is 15 residues long. The clonotype comes from a woman between 18 and 29 years old in good health. J is TRBJ2-1 and V is TRBV5-4; 9 bases are a match to TRBD1. The sequenced sample was naive CD4+ T cells from blood. CDR3 DNA sequence: TGTGCCAGCAGTCCCCGGGACAGGGTGTTCAATGAGCAGTTCTTC. This gives the protein CASSPRDRVFNEQFF.